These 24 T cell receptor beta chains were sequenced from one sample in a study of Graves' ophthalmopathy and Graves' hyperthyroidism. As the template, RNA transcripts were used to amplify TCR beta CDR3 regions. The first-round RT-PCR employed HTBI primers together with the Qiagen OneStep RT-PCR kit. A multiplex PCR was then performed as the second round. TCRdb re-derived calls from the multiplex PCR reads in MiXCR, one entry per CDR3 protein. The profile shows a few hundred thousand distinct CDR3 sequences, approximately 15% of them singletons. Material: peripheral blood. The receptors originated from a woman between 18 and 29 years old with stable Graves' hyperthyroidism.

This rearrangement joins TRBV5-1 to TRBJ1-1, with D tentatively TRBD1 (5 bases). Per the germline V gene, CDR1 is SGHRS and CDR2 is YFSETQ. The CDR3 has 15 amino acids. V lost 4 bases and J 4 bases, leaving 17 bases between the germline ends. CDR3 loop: CASSAISPGSTEAFF. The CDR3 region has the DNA TGCGCCAGCAGCGCGATCAGCCCAGGGAGCACTGAAGCTTTCTTT.

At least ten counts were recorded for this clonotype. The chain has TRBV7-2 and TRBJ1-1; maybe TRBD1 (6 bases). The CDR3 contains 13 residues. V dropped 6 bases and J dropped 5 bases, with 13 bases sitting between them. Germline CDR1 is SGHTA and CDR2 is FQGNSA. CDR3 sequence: CASRSRGRTEAFF. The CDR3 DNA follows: TGTGCCAGCAGGAGCAGGGGAAGGACTGAAGCTTTCTTT.

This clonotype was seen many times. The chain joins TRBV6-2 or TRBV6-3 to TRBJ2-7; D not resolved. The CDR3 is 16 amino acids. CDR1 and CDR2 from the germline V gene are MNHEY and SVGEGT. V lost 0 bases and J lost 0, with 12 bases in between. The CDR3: CASSYSADGVSYEQYF. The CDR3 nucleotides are TGTGCCAGCAGTTACTCGGCGGACGGAGTCTCCTACGAGCAGTACTTC.

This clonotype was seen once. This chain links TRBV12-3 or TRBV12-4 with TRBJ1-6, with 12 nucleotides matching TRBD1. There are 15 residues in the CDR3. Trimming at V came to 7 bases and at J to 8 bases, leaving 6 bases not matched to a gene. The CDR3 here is CASKGTGGADSPLHF. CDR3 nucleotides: TGTGCCAGCAAGGGGACAGGGGGCGCGGATTCACCCCTCCACTTT.

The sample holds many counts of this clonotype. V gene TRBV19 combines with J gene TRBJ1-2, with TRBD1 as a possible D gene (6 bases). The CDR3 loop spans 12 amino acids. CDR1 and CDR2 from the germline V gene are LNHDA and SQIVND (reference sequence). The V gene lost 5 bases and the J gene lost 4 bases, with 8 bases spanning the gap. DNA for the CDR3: TGTGCCAGTAGTCGGACAGCCTATGGCTACACCTTC. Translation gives CASSRTAYGYTF.

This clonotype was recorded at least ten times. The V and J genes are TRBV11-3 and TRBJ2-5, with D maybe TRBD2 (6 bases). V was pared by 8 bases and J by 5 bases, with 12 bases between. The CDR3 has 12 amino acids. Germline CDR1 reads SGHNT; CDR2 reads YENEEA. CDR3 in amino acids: CASSGTEETQYF. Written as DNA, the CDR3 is TGTGCCAGCTCGGGGACTGAGGAGACCCAGTACTTC.

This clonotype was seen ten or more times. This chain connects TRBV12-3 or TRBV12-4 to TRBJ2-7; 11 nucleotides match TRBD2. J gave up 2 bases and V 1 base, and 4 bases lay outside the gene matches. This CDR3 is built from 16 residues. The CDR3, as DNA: TGTGCCAGCAGTTTAGGGACTAGCGGGCCCCCCTACGAGCAGTACTTC. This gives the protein CASSLGTSGPPYEQYF.

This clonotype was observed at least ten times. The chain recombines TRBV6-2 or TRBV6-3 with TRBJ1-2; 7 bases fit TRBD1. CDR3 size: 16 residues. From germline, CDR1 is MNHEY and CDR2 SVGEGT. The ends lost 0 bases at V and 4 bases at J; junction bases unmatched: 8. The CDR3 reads CASSYSRGGRFYGYTF. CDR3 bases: TGTGCCAGCAGTTACTCGAGAGGGGGCAGATTCTATGGCTACACCTTC.

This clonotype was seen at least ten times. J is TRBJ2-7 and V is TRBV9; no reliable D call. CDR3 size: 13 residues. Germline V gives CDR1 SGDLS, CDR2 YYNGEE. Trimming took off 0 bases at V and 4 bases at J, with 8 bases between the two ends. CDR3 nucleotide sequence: TGTGCCAGCAGCGTAGAGGGCGAGTACGAGCAGTACTTC. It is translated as CASSVEGEYEQYF.

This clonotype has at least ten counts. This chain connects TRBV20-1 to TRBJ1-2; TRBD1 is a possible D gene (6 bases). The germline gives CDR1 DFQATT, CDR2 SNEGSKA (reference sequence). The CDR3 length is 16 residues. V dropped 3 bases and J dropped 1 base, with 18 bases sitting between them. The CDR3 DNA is TGCAGTGCTAGGGATCCATCCGGGACAAATAACTATGGCTACACCTTC. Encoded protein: CSARDPSGTNNYGYTF.

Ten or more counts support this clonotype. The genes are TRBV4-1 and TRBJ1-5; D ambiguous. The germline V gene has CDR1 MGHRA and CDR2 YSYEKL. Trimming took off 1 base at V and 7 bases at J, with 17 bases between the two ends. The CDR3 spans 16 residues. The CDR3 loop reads CASSQGEGLSGQPQHF. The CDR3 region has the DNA TGCGCCAGCAGCCAAGGGGAGGGTCTCTCTGGGCAGCCCCAGCATTTT.

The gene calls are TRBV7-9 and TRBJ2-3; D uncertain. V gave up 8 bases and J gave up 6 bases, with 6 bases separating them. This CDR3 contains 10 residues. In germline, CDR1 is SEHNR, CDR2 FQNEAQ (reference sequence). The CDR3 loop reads CASRVDTQYF. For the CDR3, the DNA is TGTGCCAGCCGCGTCGATACGCAGTATTTT.

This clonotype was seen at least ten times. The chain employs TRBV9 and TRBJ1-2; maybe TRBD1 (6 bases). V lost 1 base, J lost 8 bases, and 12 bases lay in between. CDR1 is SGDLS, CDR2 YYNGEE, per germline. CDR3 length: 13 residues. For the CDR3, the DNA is TGTGCCAGCAGCGTATTACAGGGAAACGGCTACACCTTC. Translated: CASSVLQGNGYTF.

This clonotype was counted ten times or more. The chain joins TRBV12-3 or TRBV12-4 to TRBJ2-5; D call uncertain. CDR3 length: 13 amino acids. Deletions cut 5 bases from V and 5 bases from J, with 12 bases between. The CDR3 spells CASSPVIGETQYF. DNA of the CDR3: TGTGCCAGCAGTCCCGTGATTGGTGAGACCCAGTACTTC.

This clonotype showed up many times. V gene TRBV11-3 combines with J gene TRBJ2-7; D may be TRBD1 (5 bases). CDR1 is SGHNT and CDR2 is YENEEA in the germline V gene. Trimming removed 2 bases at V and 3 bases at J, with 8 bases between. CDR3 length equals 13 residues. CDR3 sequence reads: CASSLPGNYEQYF. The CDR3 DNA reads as TGTGCCAGCAGCTTACCAGGGAACTACGAGCAGTACTTC. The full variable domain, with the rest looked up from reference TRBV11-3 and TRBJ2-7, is EAGVVQSPRYKIIEKKQPVAFWCNPISGHNTLYWYLQNLGQGPELLIRYENEEAVDDSQLPKDRFSAERLKGVDSTLKIQPAELGDSAVYLCASSLPGNYEQYFGPGTRLTVT.

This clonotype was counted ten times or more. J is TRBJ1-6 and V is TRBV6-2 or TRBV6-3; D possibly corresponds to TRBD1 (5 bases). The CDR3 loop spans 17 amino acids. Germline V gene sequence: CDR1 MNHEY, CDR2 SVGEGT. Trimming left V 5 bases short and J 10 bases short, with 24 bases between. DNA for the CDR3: TGTGCCAGCAGTAACCTTGGGACGGGACGGGACGTATCACCCCTCCACTTT. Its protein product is CASSNLGTGRDVSPLHF.

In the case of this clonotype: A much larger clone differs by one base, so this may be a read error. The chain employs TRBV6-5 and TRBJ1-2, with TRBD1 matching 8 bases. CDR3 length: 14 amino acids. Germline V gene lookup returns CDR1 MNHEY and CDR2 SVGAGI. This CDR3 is CVSSYYQGARGYTF. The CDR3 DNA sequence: TGTGTCAGCAGTTACTATCAGGGGGCGAGAGGCTACACCTTC.

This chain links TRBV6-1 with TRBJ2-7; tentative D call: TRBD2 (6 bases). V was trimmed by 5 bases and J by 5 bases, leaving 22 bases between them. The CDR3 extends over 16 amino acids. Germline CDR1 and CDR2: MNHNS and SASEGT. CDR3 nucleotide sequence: TGTGCCAGCAGTCCCCTCTTTACTAGCCCCGAAGACGAGCAGTACTTC. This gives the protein CASSPLFTSPEDEQYF.

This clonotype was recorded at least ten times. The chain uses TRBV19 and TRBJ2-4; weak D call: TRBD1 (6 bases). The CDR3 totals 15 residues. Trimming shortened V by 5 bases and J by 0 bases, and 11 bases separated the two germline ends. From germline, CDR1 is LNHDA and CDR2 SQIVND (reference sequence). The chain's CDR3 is CASSARGVAKNIQYF. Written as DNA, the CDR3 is TGTGCCAGTAGTGCCAGGGGCGTAGCCAAAAACATTCAGTACTTC.

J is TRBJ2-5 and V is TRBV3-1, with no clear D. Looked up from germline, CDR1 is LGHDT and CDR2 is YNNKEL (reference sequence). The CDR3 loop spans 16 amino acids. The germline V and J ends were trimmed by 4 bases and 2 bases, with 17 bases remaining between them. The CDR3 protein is CASSLHPNAGQETQYF. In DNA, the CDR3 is TGTGCCAGCAGCCTCCACCCCAATGCTGGGCAAGAGACCCAGTACTTC.

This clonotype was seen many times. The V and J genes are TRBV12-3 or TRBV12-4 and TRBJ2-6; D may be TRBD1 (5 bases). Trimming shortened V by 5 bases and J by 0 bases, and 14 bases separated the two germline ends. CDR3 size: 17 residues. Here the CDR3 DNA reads TGTGCCAGCAGTCCACAGGAGCCCTTCTCTGGGGCCAACGTCCTGACTTTC. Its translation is CASSPQEPFSGANVLTF.

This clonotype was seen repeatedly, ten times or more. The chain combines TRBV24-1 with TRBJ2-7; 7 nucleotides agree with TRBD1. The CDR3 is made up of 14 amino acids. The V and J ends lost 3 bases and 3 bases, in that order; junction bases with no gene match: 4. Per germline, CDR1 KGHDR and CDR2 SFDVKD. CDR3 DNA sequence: TGTGCCACCAGTGATACCGGGACAGACTACGAGCAGTACTTC. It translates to CATSDTGTDYEQYF.

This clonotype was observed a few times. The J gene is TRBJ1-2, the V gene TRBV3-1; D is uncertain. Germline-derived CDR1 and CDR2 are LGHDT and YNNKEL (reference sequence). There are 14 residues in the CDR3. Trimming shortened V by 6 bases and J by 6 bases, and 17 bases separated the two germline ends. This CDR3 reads CASSRIPGLNGYTF. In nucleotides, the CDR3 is TGTGCCAGCAGTCGTATCCCGGGGTTAAATGGCTACACCTTC. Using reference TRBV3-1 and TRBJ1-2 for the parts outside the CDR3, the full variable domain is DTAVSQTPKYLVTQMGNDKSIKCEQNLGHDTMYWYKQDSKKFLKIMFSYNNKELIINETVPNRFSPKSPDKAHLNLHINSLELGDSAVYFCASSRIPGLNGYTFGSGTRLTVV.

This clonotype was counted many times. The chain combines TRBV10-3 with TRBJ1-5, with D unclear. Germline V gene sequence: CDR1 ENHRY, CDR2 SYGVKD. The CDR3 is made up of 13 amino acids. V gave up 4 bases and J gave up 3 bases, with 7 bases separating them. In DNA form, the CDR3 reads TGTGCCATCAGTGCTGGTAACAATCAGCCCCAGCATTTT. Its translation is CAISAGNNQPQHF.